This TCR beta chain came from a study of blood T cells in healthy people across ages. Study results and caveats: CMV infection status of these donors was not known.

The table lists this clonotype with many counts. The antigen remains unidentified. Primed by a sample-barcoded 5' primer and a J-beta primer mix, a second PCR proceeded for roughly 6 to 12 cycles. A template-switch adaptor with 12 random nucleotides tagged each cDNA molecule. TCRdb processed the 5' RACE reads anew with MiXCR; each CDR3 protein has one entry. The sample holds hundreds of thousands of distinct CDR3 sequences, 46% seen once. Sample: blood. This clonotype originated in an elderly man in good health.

CDR3 in DNA: TGTGCCAGCAGCCAAGAACAGGGGATAGATACGCAGTATTTT. It codes for CASSQEQGIDTQYF. The rearrangement uses TRBV3-1 and TRBJ2-3, with 7 bases matching TRBD1. Germline V lookup: CDR1 LGHDT, CDR2 YNNKEL (reference sequence). This CDR3 has 14 amino acids. V was clipped by 0 bases and J by 5 bases; unmatched bases: 2.